Presented here are 29 T cell receptor beta chains from one specimen sequenced in a study of OX40 agonist ivuxolimab in advanced cancers. Sequenced by immunoSEQ multiplex PCR; TCRdb stores in-frame clones only, minus some. The data hold more than 90,000 clones, with approximately 83% observed a single time. Here the sequenced sample was CD4+ or CD8+ T cells sorted from blood, taken in a trial of the OX40 agonist ivuxolimab. The receptors were sampled from an adult with an advanced solid tumor such as melanoma, head and neck, liver or kidney cancer.

The chain has TRBV29-1 and TRBJ2-3; 11 bases are shared with TRBD2. Trimming took 5 bases from V and 4 from J; bases not matched to a gene: 2. This CDR3 has 13 residues. CDR1 and CDR2 (germline): SQVTM, ANQGSEA. CDR3 nucleotides: TGCAGCGTTACACTAGCGGGAGCAGATACGCAGTATTTT. It translates to CSVTLAGADTQYF.

The V and J genes are TRBV5-1 and TRBJ1-6; D is unclear. Germline V gene sequence: CDR1 SGHRS, CDR2 YFSETQ. Trimming removed 4 bases at V and 2 bases at J, with 7 bases between. The CDR3 extends over 14 amino acids. In DNA form, the CDR3 reads TGCGCCAGCAGCGGGAGTACCTATAATTCACCCCTCCACTTT. This codes for CASSGSTYNSPLHF.

This clone was seen just once. The chain links TRBV7-9 to TRBJ1-5; D remains ambiguous. V lost 2 bases and J lost 4, with 9 bases in between. The germline V gene encodes CDR1 SEHNR and CDR2 FQNEAQ (reference sequence). The CDR3 is 14 residues long. The CDR3 DNA reads TGTGCCAGCAGCTTAACTTCCGGGAATCAGCCCCAGCATTTT. Translation gives CASSLTSGNQPQHF.

The chain recombines TRBV7-9 with TRBJ1-1; D might be TRBD1 (6 bases). The CDR3 sequence is 17 residues long. From germline, CDR1 is SEHNR and CDR2 FQNEAQ (reference sequence). Trimming removed 5 bases at V and 3 bases at J, with 22 bases between. Written as DNA, the CDR3 is TGTGCCAGCAGCCCGCTACTAATACAGGGAGGGCACACTGAAGCTTTCTTT. Translated: CASSPLLIQGGHTEAFF.

V gene TRBV7-3 combines with J gene TRBJ2-2; tentative D call: TRBD1 (5 bases). This CDR3 is 16 amino acids long. The germline gives CDR1 SGHTA, CDR2 FQGTGA. With 5 bases removed from V and 4 bases from J, the gap between germline ends came to 17 bases. For the CDR3, the DNA is TGTGCCAGCAGCCCCAGACAGACCACAGGCACCGGGGAGCTGTTTTTT. Translation gives CASSPRQTTGTGELFF. Drawing the rest from reference TRBV7-3 and TRBJ2-2, the complete variable domain is GAGVSQTPSNKVTEKGKYVELRCDPISGHTALYWYRQSLGQGPEFLIYFQGTGAADDSGLPNDRFFAVRPEGSVSTLKIQRTERGDSAVYLCASSPRQTTGTGELFFGEGSRLTVL.

The chain combines TRBV9 with TRBJ2-7; 7 bases fit TRBD2. The CDR3 runs to 17 residues. The ends lost 6 bases at V and 2 bases at J; junction bases unmatched: 17. CDR1 is SGDLS and CDR2 is YYNGEE in the germline V gene. The CDR3 is CASTVAYWDYLTYEQYF. The DNA of the CDR3 is TGTGCCAGCACCGTTGCCTATTGGGACTACCTAACCTACGAGCAGTACTTC.

The chain links TRBV4-1 to TRBJ2-7, with TRBD2 as a possible D gene (6 bases). Trimming stripped 4 bases from V and 7 bases from J, with 20 bases between. This CDR3 has 15 amino acids. Germline lookup yields CDR1 MGHRA and CDR2 YSYEKL. CDR3 in amino acids: CASSRRWAPEGEQYF. CDR3 coding DNA: TGCGCCAGCAGCCGCCGATGGGCCCCGGAGGGGGAGCAGTACTTC.

The genes are TRBV10-2 and TRBJ2-2, with D hard to call. CDR3 length: 12 amino acids. The germline V gene encodes CDR1 WSHSY and CDR2 SAAADI. Between the trimmed V and J ends, which lost 4 bases and 5 bases, there was a span of 5 bases. The CDR3 region has the DNA TGCGCCAGCAGTGTGGGAACCGGGGAGCTGTTTTTT. The encoded protein is CASSVGTGELFF.

A note on this clone: Other DNA variants within this sample encode the same CDR3. The V and J genes are TRBV29-1 and TRBJ2-5; TRBD1 matches at 9 bases. The CDR3 sequence is 13 residues long. Germline V CDR1 and CDR2: SQVTM, ANQGSEA. CDR3 in DNA: TGCAGTGCGAACAGGGGGCTAGTAGAGACCCAGTACTTC. This encodes CSANRGLVETQYF.

The CDR3 region is CASSYLDQRGDTQYF. CDR3 sequence (DNA): TGTGCCAGCAGTTACCTCGACCAACGGGGAGATACGCAGTATTTT. The rearrangement links TRBV6-6 to TRBJ2-3; D is possibly TRBD2 (5 bases). From germline, CDR1 is MNHNY and CDR2 SVGAGI (reference sequence). V was cut by 2 bases and J by 5 bases, with 14 bases left in between. There are 15 residues in the CDR3.

V gene TRBV19 combines with J gene TRBJ1-1; D might be TRBD1 (6 bases). The V end was cut by 3 bases, the J end by 2 bases, with 10 bases between. The CDR3 covers 14 residues. Germline CDR1 and CDR2: LNHDA and SQIVND (reference sequence). CDR3 protein: CASSMTGLNTEAFF. CDR3 DNA sequence: TGTGCCAGTAGTATGACAGGCCTAAACACTGAAGCTTTCTTT.

This clone appeared once. The V call is TRBV6-1, the J call TRBJ1-2; a possible D gene is TRBD1 (5 bases). This CDR3 comprises 15 residues. Trimming shortened V by 0 bases and J by 3 bases, and 11 bases separated the two germline ends. CDR1 is MNHNS, CDR2 SASEGT, per germline. CDR3: CASSEARVKDYGYTF. In DNA, the CDR3 is TGTGCCAGCAGTGAAGCCAGGGTTAAAGACTATGGCTACACCTTC.

The chain carries TRBV2 and TRBJ1-2; D perhaps matches TRBD1 (6 bases). This CDR3 contains 14 residues. The V gene lost 9 bases and the J gene lost 1 base, with 15 bases spanning the gap. Looked up from germline, CDR1 is SNHLY and CDR2 is FYNNEI. Here the CDR3 reads CASLQGRNNYGYTF. CDR3 nucleotides: TGTGCCAGTTTACAGGGACGAAATAACTATGGCTACACCTTC.

V gene TRBV4-2 combines with J gene TRBJ2-1; 11 positions match TRBD2. The CDR3 covers 17 residues. Germline loops: CDR1 LGHNA, CDR2 YNFKEQ. V lost 4 bases, J lost 7 bases, and 12 bases stayed unmatched. For the CDR3, the DNA is TGTGCCAGCAGCCCTAAAGGTAGCGGGGGGGCGGGGAATGAGCAGTTCTTC. Translated: CASSPKGSGGAGNEQFF.

The chain employs TRBV6-5 and TRBJ1-1, with D tentatively TRBD1 (6 bases). V lost 8 bases, J lost 4 bases, and 14 bases lay in between. Germline V CDR1 and CDR2: MNHEY, SVGAGI. The CDR3 has 13 residues. The CDR3 is CASSTGQGTEAFF. Here the CDR3 DNA reads TGTGCCAGCTCTACAGGGCAGGGCACTGAAGCTTTCTTT.

The chain is built from TRBV9 and TRBJ1-1; no clear D. Trimming took 4 bases from V and 1 from J, leaving 11 bases between them. The germline gives CDR1 SGDLS, CDR2 YYNGEE. CDR3 length: 14 amino acids. The CDR3 protein is CASSFRLENTEAFF. The CDR3 nucleotides read TGTGCCAGCAGCTTTCGACTGGAGAACACTGAAGCTTTCTTT. The full variable domain, its missing parts supplied by reference TRBV9 and TRBJ1-1, is DSGVTQTPKHLITATGQRVTLRCSPRSGDLSVYWYQQSLDQGLQFLIQYYNGEERAKGNILERFSAQQFPDLHSELNLSSLELGDSALYFCASSFRLENTEAFFGQGTRLTVV.

The gene calls are TRBV27 and TRBJ2-2; D may be TRBD2 (5 bases). Germline V lookup: CDR1 MNHEY, CDR2 SMNVEV (reference sequence). Trimming removed 5 bases at V and 2 bases at J, with 24 bases between. The length of the CDR3 is 19 residues. In nucleotides, the CDR3 is TGTGCCAGCAGTATACGCCGGGTCGGCGGGCCTCAAAACACCGGGGAGCTGTTTTTT. Translating gives CASSIRRVGGPQNTGELFF.

The chain carries TRBV7-2 and TRBJ2-5, with TRBD2 matching over 8 bases. With V trimmed by 2 bases and J by 4 bases, 9 bases remained unmatched. Germline V lookup: CDR1 SGHTA, CDR2 FQGNSA. The CDR3 covers 16 residues. As DNA, the CDR3 is TGTGCCAGCAGCTTACCCCCCGGGGGGGATCGAGAGACCCAGTACTTC. This codes for CASSLPPGGDRETQYF.

The CDR3 DNA is TGTGCCAGCAGTCCTCGACTTCAGGGTTATGAGCAGTTCTTC. Residues: CASSPRLQGYEQFF. This rearrangement joins TRBV28 to TRBJ2-1, with TRBD1 as a possible D gene (5 bases). V dropped 5 bases and J dropped 8 bases, with 16 bases sitting between them. The germline CDR1 and CDR2 sequences are MDHEN and SYDVKM. This CDR3 contains 14 residues.

V gene TRBV6-1 combines with J gene TRBJ2-1, with D perhaps matching TRBD1 (6 bases). Germline CDR1 and CDR2: MNHNS and SASEGT. Trimming cost V 1 base and J 7 bases, with 11 bases left between them. The length of the CDR3 is 14 residues. Here the CDR3 reads CASSEGTVKNEQFF. CDR3 in DNA: TGTGCCAGCAGTGAAGGGACAGTCAAAAATGAGCAGTTCTTC.

This clone was detected only once. The V and J genes are TRBV4-1 and TRBJ2-2, with D uncertain. The CDR3 has 14 residues. The germline gives CDR1 MGHRA, CDR2 YSYEKL. The ends were cut back, 0 bases at V and 6 bases at J, with 8 bases in the middle. CDR3 protein: CASSQEWGSGELFF. The CDR3 DNA reads TGCGCCAGCAGCCAAGAGTGGGGTTCCGGGGAGCTGTTTTTT.

The chain carries TRBV19 and TRBJ2-2; 7 bases match TRBD2. CDR1 and CDR2 (germline): LNHDA, SQIVND (reference sequence). The V and J ends lost 3 bases and 4 bases, in that order; junction bases with no gene match: 8. The CDR3 covers 16 residues. CDR3 sequence reads: CASSIGGGPGTGELFF. The CDR3 DNA reads as TGTGCCAGTAGTATCGGGGGAGGGCCTGGCACCGGGGAGCTGTTTTTT.

The chain has TRBV5-1 and TRBJ2-1, with D possibly being TRBD1 or TRBD2 (5 bases each). This CDR3 spans 16 amino acids. V lost 5 bases to trimming and J lost 2 bases, with 17 bases between them. Looked up from germline, CDR1 is SGHRS and CDR2 is YFSETQ. The CDR3: CASRVGVGAAYNEQFF. The DNA for the CDR3 is TGCGCCAGCAGAGTGGGGGTGGGCGCCGCCTACAATGAGCAGTTCTTC.

This clone was seen just once. This chain uses TRBV5-1 with TRBJ2-5; 7 bases agree with TRBD1. Trimming took 3 bases from V and 1 from J; bases not matched to a gene: 0. The length of the CDR3 is 13 residues. The germline V gene encodes CDR1 SGHRS and CDR2 YFSETQ. CDR3 region: CASSWDSQETQYF. In DNA, the CDR3 is TGCGCCAGCAGCTGGGACAGCCAAGAGACCCAGTACTTC. The full variable domain, with the rest looked up from reference TRBV5-1 and TRBJ2-5, is KAGVTQTPRYLIKTRGQQVTLSCSPISGHRSVSWYQQTPGQGLQFLFEYFSETQRNKGNFPGRFSGRQFSNSRSEMNVSTLELGDSALYLCASSWDSQETQYFGPGTRLLVL.

This chain uses TRBV18 with TRBJ1-4; D remains unclear. CDR3 size: 17 residues. V lost 1 base and J 4 bases, leaving 16 bases between the germline ends. Germline CDR1 KGHSH, CDR2 LQKENI. As DNA, the CDR3 is TGTGCCAGCTCACCACTCCCGAGGAAAGCGGGTAATGAAAAACTGTTTTTT. Encoded protein: CASSPLPRKAGNEKLFF.

This sequence joins TRBV7-2 and TRBJ1-4, with TRBD1 identical over 9 bases. The junction had 12 bases not matched to a gene; V was cut back by 2 bases and J by 8 bases. This CDR3 contains 17 residues. Germline CDR1 reads SGHTA; CDR2 reads FQGNSA. The CDR3 DNA reads TGTGCCAGCAGCTTATTCGGAACAGGGGGCTTAGGGGAAAAACTGTTTTTT. It codes for CASSLFGTGGLGEKLFF. Full variable domain (remainder filled in from reference TRBV7-2 and TRBJ1-4): GAGVSQSPSNKVTEKGKDVELRCDPISGHTALYWYRQSLGQGLEFLIYFQGNSAPDKSGLPSDRFSAERTGGSVSTLTIQRTQQEDSAVYLCASSLFGTGGLGEKLFFGSGTQLSVL.

This clone has just a few counts. The CDR3 sequence is CSVKQGDQPQHF. As DNA, the CDR3 is TGCAGCGTCAAACAGGGGGACCAGCCCCAGCATTTT. The chain employs TRBV29-1 and TRBJ1-5, with 8 positions matching TRBD1. CDR3 length equals 12 residues. Germline assignment: CDR1 SQVTM and CDR2 ANQGSEA. J gave up 7 bases and V 6 bases, and 5 bases lay outside the gene matches.

Turning to this clone: This specimen includes other DNA sequences encoding the same CDR3. The V and J genes are TRBV5-1 and TRBJ1-2, with 7 bases that match TRBD1. Germline V gene lookup returns CDR1 SGHRS and CDR2 YFSETQ. The trim removed 7 bases at V and 4 bases at J, leaving 4 bases unmatched. This CDR3 is built from 12 residues. The CDR3 DNA sequence: TGCGCCAGCGGTACAGGGGCCTATGGCTACACCTTC. It specifies CASGTGAYGYTF. The full variable domain, in which reference TRBV5-1 and TRBJ1-2 provide the parts outside the CDR3, is KAGVTQTPRYLIKTRGQQVTLSCSPISGHRSVSWYQQTPGQGLQFLFEYFSETQRNKGNFPGRFSGRQFSNSRSEMNVSTLELGDSALYLCASGTGAYGYTFGSGTRLTVV.

The rearrangement links TRBV28 to TRBJ2-7; D is perhaps TRBD2 (6 bases). The germline gives CDR1 MDHEN, CDR2 SYDVKM. With 3 bases removed from V and 6 bases from J, the gap between germline ends came to 15 bases. This CDR3 contains 14 residues. The DNA of the CDR3 is TGTGCCAGCAGTTTGCGAGGTCGGGGAGGCGAGCAGTACTTC. Protein product: CASSLRGRGGEQYF.